The present entry profiles one T cell receptor beta chain with its context. Its antigen remains undetermined. Within one base of it there is no much larger clone, and no base qualities were kept. Participants in the prospective study were enrolled through a virtual design, were aged roughly 18 to 90 years, and lived in about two dozen United States geographic areas. In the prospective study, participants were assigned to cohorts based on the clinical history participants reported in a screening survey and a study questionnaire. Exposed participants had been in contact, within 2 weeks of entering the study, with a person who had a PCR-confirmed or clinician-diagnosed case of COVID-19. Each participant in the prospective study had whole blood, serum and a nasopharyngeal or oropharyngeal swab collected by mobile phlebotomists. Participants in the prospective study had the option to provide additional blood draws and questionnaires over a 2-month period. Before DNA extraction, blood samples from the prospective study were shipped at room temperature or frozen.

TCRbeta CDR3 regions were amplified from genomic DNA using the immunoSEQ Assay, a bias-controlled multiplex PCR. Regarding the original processing steps: Nucleated cell counts per sample were estimated from amplification of reference gene primers within the assay. Sequence reads were collapsed and filtered to measure the absolute abundance of every unique TCRbeta CDR3 rearrangement. For each sample, productive Simpson clonality was calculated as the square root of Simpson's diversity index across productive rearrangements. Held by TCRdb, this immuneACCESS table contains in-frame sequences only and omits some clones. Under half of the omission traces to an unresolved V gene where checked; the cause of the rest is unknown. The DNA was the basis for D and trimming; V, J and clone size are from that table. For this sample there are about 430,000 clones; about 88% appear just once. The top ten constitute 1.4% to 1.5% of the sample.

The data were taken from a study of blood T cell repertoires in COVID-19 (dated by TCRdb to between 2020 and 2021). In terms of the full investigation: Samples from collaborators originated in the United States, Italy and Spain and spanned both the acute and convalescent phases of COVID-19. The prospective study material was composed of cDNA or gDNA derived from T cells, B-cell-depleted T cells, or PBMCs. Subjects who had been exposed to COVID-19, were actively infected with it, or had recovered from it provided the deeply sampled blood TCRbeta repertoires that made up the dataset. A freely available public database, intended as a resource for researchers studying the immune response to SARS-CoV-2, is where the repertoires were released. The samples were drawn from the first 160 participants of the ongoing ImmuneRACE study and from 1,254 subjects provided by 6 global collaborators. The sample metadata nearly always contained a de-identified subject ID, COVID-19 status, age in years and sex. HLA class I and class II types, where available, came from metadata supplied by the sample provider rather than from assay-based typing. Broader findings and caveats from the paper: How much clinical and demographic metadata was included differed by source and by participant, and the metadata was provided uncurated.

Sequenced: PBMCs or T cells enriched from blood (not recorded which). This clonotype was obtained from a woman between 18 and 29 years old who had been exposed to COVID-19.

This receptor has the CDR3 CASHAGYAGNTIYF. The nucleotide sequence reads as follows: TGTGCCAGCCACGCAGGGTATGCTGGAAACACCATATATTTT. The chain is made from TRBV2 and TRBJ1-3, and perhaps TRBD1 as D gene, on 5 matching bases. The germline V gene provides CDR1 SNHLY and CDR2 FYNNEI. V was cut back by 8 bases and J by 2 bases, leaving a gap of 13 bases between them. Including cysteine and phenylalanine, the CDR3 has 14 amino acids. Of the read, only the CDR3 DNA is kept; its 42 bases are in frame from base 1.